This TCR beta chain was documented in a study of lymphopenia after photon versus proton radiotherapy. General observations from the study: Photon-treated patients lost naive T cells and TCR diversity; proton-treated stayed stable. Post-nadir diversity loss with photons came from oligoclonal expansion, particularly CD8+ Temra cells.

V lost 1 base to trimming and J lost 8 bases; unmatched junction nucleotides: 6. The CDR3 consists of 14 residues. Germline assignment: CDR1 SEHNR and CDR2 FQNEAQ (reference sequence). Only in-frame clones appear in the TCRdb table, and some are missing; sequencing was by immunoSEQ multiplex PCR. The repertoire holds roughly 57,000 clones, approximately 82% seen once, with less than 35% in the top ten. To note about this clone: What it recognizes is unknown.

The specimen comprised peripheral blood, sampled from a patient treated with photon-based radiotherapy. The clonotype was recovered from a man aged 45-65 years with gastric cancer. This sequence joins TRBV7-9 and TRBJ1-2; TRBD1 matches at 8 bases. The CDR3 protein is CASSLDGQGSGYTF. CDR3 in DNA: TGTGCCAGCAGCTTAGACGGACAGGGAAGCGGCTACACCTTC.